This T cell receptor (beta chain) was obtained from a study of cytomegalovirus exposure and HLA in healthy donors. Germline loops: CDR1 SGHVS, CDR2 FQNEAQ. The CDR3 is made up of 17 amino acids. V gave up 4 bases and J gave up 4 bases; unmatched junction bases: 15. Produced via immunoSEQ multiplex PCR; TCRdb's table is partial and in-frame only. Among about 56,000 clones, 93% were seen once, and the ten largest hold 1.5% to 2%. Sequenced input: PBMCs. The V call is TRBV7-8, the J call TRBJ1-2; 7 bases are a match to TRBD1. This clonotype was obtained from a woman younger than 30 in good health and CMV-seropositive. The chain's CDR3 is CASSSRKPGQSSYGYTF. CDR3 nucleotide sequence: TGTGCCAGCAGCTCCAGAAAACCGGGACAGTCTTCCTATGGCTACACCTTC.